This passage covers 16 T cell receptor beta chains from one sample sequenced in a study of blood T cells in healthy people across ages. Next came a second PCR, run for about 6 to 12 cycles, which used a sample-barcoded 5' primer along with a J-beta primer mix. TCRdb re-called the 5' RACE reads through MiXCR, storing one row per CDR3 protein. The data show some 920,000 distinct CDR3 sequences, just over 50% seen once. The sequencing input was blood. These receptors all come from an older woman in good health.

This clonotype was recorded once. The V call is TRBV2, the J call TRBJ1-5, with D possibly matching TRBD1 (5 bases). Germline lookup yields CDR1 SNHLY and CDR2 FYNNEI. The CDR3 runs to 14 residues. The ends were cut back, 6 bases at V and 2 bases at J, with 11 bases in the middle. The CDR3 sequence: CASSVDSRNQPQHF. The DNA of the CDR3 is TGTGCCAGCAGCGTCGACAGCCGCAATCAGCCCCAGCATTTT.

This clonotype was seen a few times. The chain has TRBV6-2 or TRBV6-3 and TRBJ2-7; D not certain. The CDR3 consists of 13 residues. V was cut by 6 bases and J by 3 bases, with 12 bases left in between. Germline V lookup: CDR1 MNHEY, CDR2 SVGEGT. The CDR3 protein is CASRGYSNYEQYF. DNA of the CDR3: TGTGCCAGCAGGGGCTATTCAAACTACGAGCAGTACTTC.

The chain employs TRBV10-3 and TRBJ2-5; D is possibly TRBD1 (5 bases). The CDR3 has 17 amino acids. Germline CDR1 ENHRY, CDR2 SYGVKD. V gave up 0 bases and J gave up 5 bases, with 19 bases separating them. CDR3 coding DNA: TGTGCCATCAGTGAGTCCCCAGGGTCCTCGGCCGGGGAGACCCAGTACTTC. It translates to CAISESPGSSAGETQYF.

V usage is TRBV28 and J usage is TRBJ1-1, with D unclear. V lost 7 bases, J lost 4 bases, and 13 bases lay in between. Germline V gene lookup returns CDR1 MDHEN and CDR2 SYDVKM. The CDR3 consists of 13 residues. CDR3 residues: CASIFLRGTEAFF. The CDR3 nucleotides are TGTGCCAGCATTTTTCTACGGGGCACTGAAGCTTTCTTT.

The CDR3 nucleotides are TGTGCCAGCAGTTTAGGACGGAAGTTCGACGAGCAGTACTTC. Protein: CASSLGRKFDEQYF. The rearrangement uses TRBV28 and TRBJ2-7; D is undetermined. CDR1 is MDHEN and CDR2 is SYDVKM in the germline V gene. This CDR3 contains 14 residues. V was trimmed by 2 bases and J by 5 bases, leaving 13 bases between them.

In DNA form, the CDR3 reads TGCAGCGTAGGGACAGTAGAGGGCTACACCTTC. This translates into CSVGTVEGYTF. The chain is built from TRBV29-1 and TRBJ1-2; 7 bases line up with TRBD1. The ends lost 6 bases at V and 8 bases at J; junction bases unmatched: 6. The germline V gene encodes CDR1 SQVTM and CDR2 ANQGSEA. The CDR3 consists of 11 residues.

This clonotype was detected a few times. The chain employs TRBV7-2 and TRBJ2-3; TRBD1 aligns across 9 bases. CDR1 and CDR2 (germline): SGHTA, FQGNSA. This CDR3 has 17 residues. V lost 5 bases, J lost 3 bases, and 12 bases stayed unmatched. CDR3 coding DNA: TGTGCCAGCAGCCCTCCCCGGGGACAGGGCAATACAGATACGCAGTATTTT. It yields the protein CASSPPRGQGNTDTQYF.

The rearrangement joins TRBV2 to TRBJ2-6; D uncertain. Looked up from germline, CDR1 is SNHLY and CDR2 is FYNNEI. V lost 1 base, J lost 1 base, and 8 bases lay in between. This CDR3 contains 16 residues. The CDR3 DNA sequence: TGTGCCAGCAGTGAAGACGGTGGATCTGGGGCCAACGTCCTGACTTTC. Protein sequence: CASSEDGGSGANVLTF.

The chain combines TRBV29-1 with TRBJ1-1; D is uncertain. The CDR3 runs 13 residues. CDR1 is SQVTM, CDR2 ANQGSEA, per germline. With 1 base removed from V and 0 bases from J, the gap between germline ends came to 6 bases. The CDR3 region is CSVEVSMNTEAFF. CDR3 DNA: TGCAGCGTTGAAGTCAGCATGAACACTGAAGCTTTCTTT.

This clonotype showed up just a few times. The chain couples TRBV5-1 to TRBJ2-7; possible D gene TRBD2, 6 bases. Trimming shortened V by 5 bases and J by 0 bases, and 15 bases separated the two germline ends. The germline gives CDR1 SGHRS, CDR2 YFSETQ. This CDR3 is built from 15 residues. The CDR3 sequence: CASRRDGGSSYEQYF. The CDR3, as DNA: TGCGCCAGCAGACGGGACGGAGGGAGCTCCTACGAGCAGTACTTC.

The chain is built from TRBV3-1 and TRBJ2-5; 8 positions agree with TRBD2. CDR3 length equals 18 residues. The V segment lost 0 bases and the J segment 5 bases; nucleotides outside the gene matches: 14. Per germline, CDR1 LGHDT and CDR2 YNNKEL (reference sequence). The CDR3 DNA is TGTGCCAGCAGCCAAGATCGGCTAGCGGGTACCTGGGTGGAGACCCAGTACTTC. It codes for CASSQDRLAGTWVETQYF.

The rearrangement joins TRBV20-1 to TRBJ2-1; D may be TRBD2 (6 bases). Trimming pared 3 bases from V and 2 bases from J, leaving 14 bases between. This CDR3 comprises 15 residues. Per germline, CDR1 DFQATT and CDR2 SNEGSKA (reference sequence). The DNA for the CDR3 is TGCAGTGCTAGCCCCGGGACTCAGACCTACAATGAGCAGTTCTTC. Its translation is CSASPGTQTYNEQFF.

The rearrangement uses TRBV3-1 and TRBJ2-1; TRBD2 aligns across 8 bases. Germline V gene lookup returns CDR1 LGHDT and CDR2 YNNKEL (reference sequence). The CDR3 is 16 amino acids. Trimming removed 4 bases from V and 2 bases from J; junction bases left unmatched: 7. In DNA form, the CDR3 reads TGTGCCAGCAGCCCTCGGACTAGCCTGACCTACAATGAGCAGTTCTTC. Translating it yields CASSPRTSLTYNEQFF.

Many counts were recorded for this clonotype. This chain links TRBV20-1 with TRBJ1-5, with 7 nucleotides matching TRBD1. Germline CDR1 and CDR2: DFQATT and SNEGSKA (reference sequence). The V and J ends lost 6 bases and 11 bases, in that order; junction bases with no gene match: 13. This CDR3 spans 13 amino acids. CDR3 protein: CSARTGTGAAQHF. As DNA, the CDR3 is TGCAGTGCCAGAACGGGAACAGGGGCAGCCCAGCATTTT.

As for this clonotype: This may be a read error, as it is one base from a much larger clone. The chain carries TRBV28 and TRBJ2-3, with 7 bases aligning to TRBD1. Germline CDR1 reads MDHEN; CDR2 reads SYDVKM. V dropped 7 bases and J dropped 1; count of bases not matched to a gene: 2. The CDR3 runs to 13 residues. Here the CDR3 DNA reads TGTGCCAGCATCGGACAGGGCACAGATACGCAGTATTTT. It specifies CASIGQGTDTQYF.

This clonotype was counted a few times. V gene TRBV10-2 combines with J gene TRBJ2-7, with 7 nucleotides matching TRBD1. The J segment lost 5 bases and the V segment lost 2 bases, leaving 9 bases of the junction unmatched. The CDR3 has 15 amino acids. Germline V CDR1 and CDR2: WSHSY, SAAADI. The CDR3 loop is CASSEPDRRSHEQYF. The CDR3, as DNA: TGCGCCAGCAGTGAGCCGGACAGGAGGTCCCACGAGCAGTACTTC.